Sequencing of this TCR beta chain was carried out in a study of blood T cell repertoires in COVID-19. This clone was counted once. CDR3 length: 16 amino acids. The germline V gene has CDR1 SGDLS and CDR2 YYNGEE. V gave up 0 bases and J gave up 7 bases, with 20 bases separating them. As processed by the authors: By means of reference gene primer amplification, nucleated cell counts were estimated. TCRdb's copy holds only in-frame clones and misses some; the assay was immunoSEQ multiplex PCR. From that table come the V and J calls and clone size; the DNA was used to work out D and trimming. In the table there are some 300,000 clones, over 75% of which are singletons.

The J gene is TRBJ2-7, the V gene TRBV9, with D maybe TRBD2 (7 bases). The clonotype comes from a woman aged 40 to 55 who had recovered from COVID-19. Sequencing was done on a sample of PBMCs or T cells enriched from blood (not recorded which). The DNA of the CDR3 is TGTGCCAGCAGCGTAGTGTCTGAGGCGGGGGCTGGGGAGCAGTACTTC. This translates into CASSVVSEAGAGEQYF.